This T cell receptor (beta chain) is drawn from a study of cytomegalovirus exposure and HLA in healthy donors. Notes on the study in general: The presence/absence work took it that sequencing depth was about the same across donors.

The V and J ends lost 6 bases and 2 bases, in that order; junction bases with no gene match: 5. The germline V gene has CDR1 MDHEN and CDR2 SYDVKM. The CDR3 is made up of 14 amino acids. The PCR used 60 Vbeta and 13 Jbeta primers. Method: immunoSEQ multiplex PCR; TCRdb's copy keeps in-frame clones and lacks some. The sample comprises more than 95,000 clones, roughly 79% of which are singletons, and under 5% rests with the top ten. With respect to this clone: No antigen is known for it.

The TCR was taken from a woman younger than 45 in good health and CMV-seronegative. Sequenced input: PBMCs. The genes are TRBV28 and TRBJ1-2; 8 bases line up with TRBD1. The CDR3 reads CASSLRGRNYGYTF. CDR3 sequence (DNA): TGTGCCAGCAGCCTCAGGGGGCGCAACTATGGCTACACCTTC.